Listed here is a single T cell receptor beta chain. The data are from a study of blood T cell repertoires in COVID-19. As for the study in general: Both acute and convalescent COVID-19 samples were obtained from the United States, Italy and Spain.

Seattle patients were enrolled while actively infected and followed longitudinally. Authors' processing steps: Amplification of reference gene primers provided the estimated nucleated cell counts. Repertoires were generated with immunoSEQ multiplex PCR, while TCRdb's copy carries only in-frame clones and drops some. V and J calls and clone size are copied from that table; D and trimming were computed from the DNA. The sample holds about 250,000 clones, around 82% seen once. The sequencing input was peripheral blood. The sequence came from a human donor with COVID-19, enrolled during active disease. The donor label of this sample is uncertain.

The CDR3 here is CSVEWGQEAFF. The CDR3 DNA is TGCAGCGTTGAATGGGGACAAGAAGCTTTCTTT. V usage is TRBV29-1 and J usage is TRBJ1-1; D is possibly TRBD1 (6 bases). Trimming took off 2 bases at V and 8 bases at J, with 9 bases between the two ends. Germline V gene sequence: CDR1 SQVTM, CDR2 ANQGSEA. CDR3 length: 11 residues. Using reference TRBV29-1 and TRBJ1-1 for the parts outside the CDR3, the full variable domain is SAVISQKPSRDICQRGTSLTIQCQVDSQVTMMFWYRQQPGQSLTLIATANQGSEATYESGFVIDKFPISRPNLTFSTLTVSNMSPEDSSIYLCSVEWGQEAFFGQGTRLTVV.